The sequence of this T cell receptor beta chain was determined in a study of T cell responses to AZD1222 COVID-19 vaccine. Germline-derived CDR1 and CDR2 are SGHRS and YFSETQ. The CDR3 length is 15 residues. The ends lost 4 bases at V and 1 base at J; junction bases unmatched: 4. The protocol was immunoSEQ multiplex PCR, while the TCRdb copy is restricted to in-frame clones and leaves out a portion. The sample holds 150,000 to 200,000 clones; 93% are singletons and the top ten take over 0.95%. The sequence was collected from an adult who received the AZD1222 COVID-19 vaccine. The material sequenced was peripheral blood, taken 28 days after the second AZD1222 dose. The V gene is TRBV5-1, the J gene TRBJ2-5, with 10 bases lining up with TRBD2. In DNA form, the CDR3 reads TGCGCCAGCAGCCTAGCGGGGGCTTCCCAAGAGACCCAGTACTTC. Protein sequence: CASSLAGASQETQYF.